This T cell receptor (beta chain) derives from a study of T cell repertoires in ileal Crohn's disease. TCRdb's copy holds only in-frame clones and misses some; the assay was immunoSEQ multiplex PCR. Here the sample spans some 7,300 clones, about 91% being singletons. This CDR3 comprises 14 residues. Germline CDR1 SGDLS, CDR2 YYNGEE. Trimming at V came to 3 bases and at J to 5 bases, leaving 5 bases not matched to a gene. The TCR sequence derives from an adult with Crohn's disease. The genes are TRBV9 and TRBJ2-1; 7 bases are a match to TRBD2. The sequencing sample was made of ileal tissue. This CDR3 reads CASSGLAADNEQFF. The CDR3 coding sequence is TGTGCCAGCAGCGGGCTAGCGGCCGACAATGAGCAGTTCTTC.